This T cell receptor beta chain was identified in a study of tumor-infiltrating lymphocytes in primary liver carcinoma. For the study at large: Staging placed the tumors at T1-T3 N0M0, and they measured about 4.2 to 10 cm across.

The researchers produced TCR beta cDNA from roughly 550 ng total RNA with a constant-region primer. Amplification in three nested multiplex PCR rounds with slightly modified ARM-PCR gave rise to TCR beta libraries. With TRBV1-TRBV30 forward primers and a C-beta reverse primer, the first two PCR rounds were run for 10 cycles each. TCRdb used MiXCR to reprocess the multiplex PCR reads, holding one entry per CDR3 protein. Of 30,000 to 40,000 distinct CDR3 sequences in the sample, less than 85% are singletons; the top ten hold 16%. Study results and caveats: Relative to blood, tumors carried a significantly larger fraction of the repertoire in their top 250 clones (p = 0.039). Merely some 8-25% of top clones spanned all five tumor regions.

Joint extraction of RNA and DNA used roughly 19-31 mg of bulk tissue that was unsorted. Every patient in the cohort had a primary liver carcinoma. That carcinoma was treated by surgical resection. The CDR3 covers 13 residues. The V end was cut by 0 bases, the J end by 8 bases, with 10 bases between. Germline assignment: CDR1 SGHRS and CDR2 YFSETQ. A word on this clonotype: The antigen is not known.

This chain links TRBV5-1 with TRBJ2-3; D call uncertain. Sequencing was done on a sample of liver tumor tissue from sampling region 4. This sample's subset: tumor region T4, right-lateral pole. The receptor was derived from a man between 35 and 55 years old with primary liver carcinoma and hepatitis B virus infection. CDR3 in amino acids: CASSLVTASTQYF. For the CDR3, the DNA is TGCGCCAGCAGCTTGGTTACAGCCAGTACGCAGTATTTT.